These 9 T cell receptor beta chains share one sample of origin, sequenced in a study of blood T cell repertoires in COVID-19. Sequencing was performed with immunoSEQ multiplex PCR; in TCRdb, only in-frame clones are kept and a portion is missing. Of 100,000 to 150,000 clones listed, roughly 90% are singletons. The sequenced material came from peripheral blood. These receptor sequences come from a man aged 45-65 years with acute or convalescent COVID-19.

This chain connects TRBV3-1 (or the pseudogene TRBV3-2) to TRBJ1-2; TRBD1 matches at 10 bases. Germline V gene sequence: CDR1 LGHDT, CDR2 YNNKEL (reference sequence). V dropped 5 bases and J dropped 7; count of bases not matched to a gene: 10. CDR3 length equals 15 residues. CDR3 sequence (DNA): TGTGCCAGCAGCACCCAAGGACAGGGGGAGGGTGGCTACACCTTC. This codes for CASSTQGQGEGGYTF.

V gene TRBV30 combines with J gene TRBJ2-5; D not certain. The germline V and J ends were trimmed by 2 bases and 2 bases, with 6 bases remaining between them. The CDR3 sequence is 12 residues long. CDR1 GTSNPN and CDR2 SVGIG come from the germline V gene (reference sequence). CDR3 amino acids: CAWSLQQETQYF. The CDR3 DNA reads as TGTGCCTGGAGTCTACAGCAAGAGACCCAGTACTTC. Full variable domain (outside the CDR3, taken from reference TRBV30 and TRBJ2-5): SQTIHQWPATLVQPVGSPLSLECTVEGTSNPNLYWYRQAAGRGLQLLFYSVGIGQISSEVPQNLSASRPQDRQFILSSKKLLLSDSGFYLCAWSLQQETQYFGPGTRLLVL.

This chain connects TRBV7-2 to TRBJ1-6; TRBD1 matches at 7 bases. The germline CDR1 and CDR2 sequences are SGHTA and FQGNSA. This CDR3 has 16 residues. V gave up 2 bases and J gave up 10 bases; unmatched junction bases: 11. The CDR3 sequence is CASSLIATGLASPLHF. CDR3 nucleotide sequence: TGTGCCAGCAGCTTAATTGCGACAGGGCTCGCCTCACCCCTCCACTTT.

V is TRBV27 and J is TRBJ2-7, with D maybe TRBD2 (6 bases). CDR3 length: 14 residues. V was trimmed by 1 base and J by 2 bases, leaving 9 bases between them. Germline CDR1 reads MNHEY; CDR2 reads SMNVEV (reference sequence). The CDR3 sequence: CASSLFASAYEQYF. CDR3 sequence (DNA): TGTGCCAGCAGTTTATTCGCTAGCGCCTACGAGCAGTACTTC.

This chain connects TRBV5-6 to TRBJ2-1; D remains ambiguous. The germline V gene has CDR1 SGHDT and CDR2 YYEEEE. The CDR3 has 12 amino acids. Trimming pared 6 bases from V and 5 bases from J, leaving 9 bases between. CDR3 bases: TGTGCCAGCACCCGAGTCCACAATGAGCAGTTCTTC. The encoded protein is CASTRVHNEQFF.

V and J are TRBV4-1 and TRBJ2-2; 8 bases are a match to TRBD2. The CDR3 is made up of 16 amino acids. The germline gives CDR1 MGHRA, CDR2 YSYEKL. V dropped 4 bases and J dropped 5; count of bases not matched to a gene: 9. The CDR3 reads CASSPSSGRRTGELFF. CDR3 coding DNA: TGCGCCAGCAGCCCCTCGAGCGGGAGACGTACCGGGGAGCTGTTTTTT.

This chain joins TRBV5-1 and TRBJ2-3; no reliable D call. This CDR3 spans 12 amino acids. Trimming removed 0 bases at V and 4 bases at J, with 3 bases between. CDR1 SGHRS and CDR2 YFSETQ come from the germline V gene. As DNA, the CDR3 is TGCGCCAGCAGCTTGGCGGCAGATACGCAGTATTTT. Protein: CASSLAADTQYF.

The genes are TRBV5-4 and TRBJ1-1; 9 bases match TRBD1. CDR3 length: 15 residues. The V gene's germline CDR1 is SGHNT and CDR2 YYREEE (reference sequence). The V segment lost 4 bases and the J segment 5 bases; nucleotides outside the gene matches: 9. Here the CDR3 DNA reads TGTGCCAGCAGCACCAAACAGGGGGCGCGAACTGAAGCTTTCTTT. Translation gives CASSTKQGARTEAFF.

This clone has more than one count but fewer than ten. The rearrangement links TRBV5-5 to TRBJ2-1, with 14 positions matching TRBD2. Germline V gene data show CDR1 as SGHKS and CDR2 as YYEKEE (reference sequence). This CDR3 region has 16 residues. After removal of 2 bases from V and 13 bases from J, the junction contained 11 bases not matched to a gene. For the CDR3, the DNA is TGTGCCAGCAGCTTCCAGACTAGCGGGAGGGGAATTGAACAGTTCTTC. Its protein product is CASSFQTSGRGIEQFF.